A selection of T cell receptor beta chains follows, all from one sample in a study of T cell changes during pregnancy in multiple sclerosis. Data came from immunoSEQ multiplex PCR; TCRdb stores just in-frame clones and leaves some out. The sample gives about 41,000 clones, 89% of which show up once; approximately 0.67% is in the top ten. This material consisted of CD4+ T cells from peripheral blood mononuclear cells, taken in the first trimester of pregnancy. The receptor source for this set is a female donor with multiple sclerosis, enrolled in a pregnancy study. The CDR3 runs from the conserved cysteine through the conserved F or W. The D gene is left open where the match is weak. The size field is filled for only some rows; it gives once, few, many or a size class.

D | J | size | V | DNA | CDR3
- | TRBJ1-4 | - | TRBV28 | TGTGCCAGCAGTTTATTTGGAGGAGGAAAGGAAAAACTGTTTTTT | CASSLFGGGKEKLFF
TRBD2 | TRBJ2-3 | - | TRBV10-3 | TGTGCCATCAGTGACCGGGGACTAGCGGGAGATTTGGATACGCAGTATTTT | CAISDRGLAGDLDTQYF
- | TRBJ1-2 | - | TRBV14 | TGTGCCAGCAGCCAAACTCTCGGCGGCTATGGCTACACCTTC | CASSQTLGGYGYTF
TRBD2 | TRBJ2-7 | - | TRBV10-3 | TGTGCCATCAGTGAGTCGACGGGAGGGCCCTACGAGCAGTACTTC | CAISESTGGPYEQYF
- | TRBJ2-2 | - | TRBV28 | TGTGCCAGCCGGGGAGCGAACACCGGGGAGCTGTTTTTT | CASRGANTGELFF
TRBD1 | TRBJ2-7 | - | TRBV19 | TGTGCCAGTAGTATAGGGACAGGCGTCTCCTACGAGCAGTACTTC | CASSIGTGVSYEQYF
- | TRBJ2-3 | once | TRBV10-3 | TGTGCCATCAGTGAGTCCACAGGGAGCACAGATACGCAGTATTTT | CAISESTGSTDTQYF
TRBD1 | TRBJ1-2 | few | TRBV18 | TGTGCCAGCTCCTCCCGACAGGGTATAGATGGCTACACCTTC | CASSSRQGIDGYTF
- | TRBJ2-7 | - | TRBV20-1 | TGCAGTGTCTCCTACGGGTACGAGCAGTACTTC | CSVSYGYEQYF
- | TRBJ2-2 | - | TRBV4-3 | TGCGCCAGCAGCCAAGTTGGGGGGACCGGGGAGCTGTTTTTT | CASSQVGGTGELFF
TRBD1 | TRBJ1-5 | - | TRBV18 | TGTGCCAGCTCCGCGGGGACAGGGTTCCAGCCCCAGCATTTT | CASSAGTGFQPQHF
- | TRBJ1-1 | - | TRBV7-6 | TGTGCCAGCAGCCCGCAACAGAACATGAACACTGAAGCTTTCTTT | CASSPQQNMNTEAFF
- | TRBJ2-3 | - | TRBV27 | TGTGCCAGCAGCAAGAGACAGGGCACAGATACGCAGTATTTT | CASSKRQGTDTQYF
TRBD2 | TRBJ2-5 | - | TRBV9 | TGTGCCAGCAGCGTAGAAGGACTAGCGGGAGGGGAAGAGACCCAGTACTTC | CASSVEGLAGGEETQYF
TRBD1 | TRBJ1-3 | few | TRBV15 | TGTGCCACCAGCAGGAGGGGGCAGCGTCCTGGAAACACCATATATTTT | CATSRRGQRPGNTIYF
- | TRBJ2-1 | - | TRBV7-9 | TGTGCCAGCAGCCCCCGGACAAGCAATGAGCAGTTCTTC | CASSPRTSNEQFF
TRBD1 | TRBJ2-7 | - | TRBV5-4 | TGTGCCAGCAGCTTAGGGACAGGAAACTACGAGCAGTACTTC | CASSLGTGNYEQYF
TRBD1 | TRBJ1-1 | few | TRBV27 | TGTGCCAGCAGCCCATCCTGGGACAGGGTTGCTTTCTTT | CASSPSWDRVAFF
TRBD1 | TRBJ2-5 | - | TRBV5-1 | TGCGCCAGCAGCTTGGACTGGGGACAGGGGTATAAAGAGACCCAGTACTTC | CASSLDWGQGYKETQYF
TRBD2 | TRBJ2-3 | once | TRBV7-6 | TGTGCCAGCAGCCCCTTGGCTAGCGGGAGTACAGATACGCAGTATTTT | CASSPLASGSTDTQYF
- | TRBJ2-2 | - | TRBV5-6 | TGTGCCAGCAGCTTGGTGGGGCCTAACACCGGGGAGCTGTTTTTT | CASSLVGPNTGELFF
- | TRBJ2-1 | - | TRBV19 | TGTGCCAGTAGTATAGGAGGGAGGATGTCCTACAATGAGCAGTTCTTC | CASSIGGRMSYNEQFF
- | TRBJ1-4 | - | TRBV11-3 | TGTGCCAGCAGCTCCGGGATAAGTGAAAAACTGTTTTTT | CASSSGISEKLFF
- | TRBJ2-7 | - | TRBV2 | TGTGCCAGCAGGAAGGCCCCACAGTGGGTCTATGGGGGGTACGAGCAGTACTTC | CASRKAPQWVYGGYEQYF
- | TRBJ2-1 | - | TRBV15 | TGTGCCACCAGCAGAGGGGCGGGAAAGTTCTTC | CATSRGAGKFF
- | TRBJ1-5 | - | TRBV28 | TGTGCCAGCAGCCCACCGGGGGGAAATCAGCCCCAGCATTTT | CASSPPGGNQPQHF
- | TRBJ2-1 | - | TRBV11-3 | TGTGCCAGCAGCTCCGTCAGGGGATGGAATGAGCAGTTCTTC | CASSSVRGWNEQFF
TRBD1 | TRBJ2-7 | - | TRBV28 | TGTGCCAGCAGTTTATTCGGACAGGGAGAGTACTTC | CASSLFGQGEYF
TRBD2 | TRBJ2-7 | - | TRBV5-5 | TGTGCCAGCAGCCTGGGACTAGCTGATAGTCAGTACTTC | CASSLGLADSQYF
TRBD2 | TRBJ2-7 | - | TRBV7-9 | TGTGCCAGCAGCTTAGCTACGACTAGCGGGAGGGCGGGGGAGCAGTACTTC | CASSLATTSGRAGEQYF
TRBD2 | TRBJ2-3 | - | TRBV5-4 | TGTGCCAGCACCCCCGGGGGGGCAATAAGCACAGATACGCAGTATTTT | CASTPGGAISTDTQYF
- | TRBJ2-1 | - | TRBV9 | TGTGCCAGCAGCGGGGGGCACCGGGAGCAGTTCTTC | CASSGGHREQFF
- | TRBJ1-3 | - | TRBV6-5 | TGTGCCAGCAGTTCGTCCGCCTACTCTGGAAACACCATATATTTT | CASSSSAYSGNTIYF
TRBD1 | TRBJ1-1 | - | TRBV6-1 | TGTGCCAGCGGCAGACAGGGATGGACTGAAGCTTTCTTT | CASGRQGWTEAFF